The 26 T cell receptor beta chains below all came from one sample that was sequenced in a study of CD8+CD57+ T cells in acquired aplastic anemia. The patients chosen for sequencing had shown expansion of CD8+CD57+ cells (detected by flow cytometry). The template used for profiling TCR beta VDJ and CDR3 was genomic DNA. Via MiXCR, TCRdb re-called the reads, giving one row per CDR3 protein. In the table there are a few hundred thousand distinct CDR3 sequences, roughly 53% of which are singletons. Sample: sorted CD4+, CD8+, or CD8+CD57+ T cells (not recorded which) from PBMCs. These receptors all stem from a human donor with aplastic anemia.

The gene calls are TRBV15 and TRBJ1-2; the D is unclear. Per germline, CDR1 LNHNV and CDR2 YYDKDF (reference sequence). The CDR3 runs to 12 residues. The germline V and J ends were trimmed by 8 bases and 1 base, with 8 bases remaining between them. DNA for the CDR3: TGTGCCACCTCCCCCTATAACTATGGCTACACCTTC. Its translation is CATSPYNYGYTF.

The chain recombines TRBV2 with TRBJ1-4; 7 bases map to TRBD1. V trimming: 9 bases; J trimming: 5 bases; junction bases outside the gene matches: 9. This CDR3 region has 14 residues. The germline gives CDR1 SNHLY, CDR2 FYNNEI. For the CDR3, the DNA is TGTGCCAGTGAAGGGGACAGAGTAAATGAAAAACTGTTTTTT. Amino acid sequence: CASEGDRVNEKLFF.

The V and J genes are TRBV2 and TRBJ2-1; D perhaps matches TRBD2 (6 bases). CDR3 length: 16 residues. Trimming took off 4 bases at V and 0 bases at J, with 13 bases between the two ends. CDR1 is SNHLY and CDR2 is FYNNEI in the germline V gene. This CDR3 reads CASSGGRGSSYNEQFF. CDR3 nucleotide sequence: TGTGCCAGCAGTGGAGGCCGGGGGAGCTCCTACAATGAGCAGTTCTTC.

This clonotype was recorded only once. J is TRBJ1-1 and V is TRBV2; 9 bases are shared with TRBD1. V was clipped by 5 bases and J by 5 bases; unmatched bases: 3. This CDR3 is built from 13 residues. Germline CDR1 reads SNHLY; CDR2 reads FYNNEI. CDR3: CASSMTGGTEAFF. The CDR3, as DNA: TGTGCCAGCAGTATGACAGGGGGGACTGAAGCTTTCTTT.

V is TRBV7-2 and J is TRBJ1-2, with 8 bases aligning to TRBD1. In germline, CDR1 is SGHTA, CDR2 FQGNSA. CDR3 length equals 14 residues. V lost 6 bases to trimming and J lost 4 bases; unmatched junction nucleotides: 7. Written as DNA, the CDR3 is TGTGCCAGCAGTTCCTTGACAGGGGTCTATGGCTACACCTTC. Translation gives CASSSLTGVYGYTF.

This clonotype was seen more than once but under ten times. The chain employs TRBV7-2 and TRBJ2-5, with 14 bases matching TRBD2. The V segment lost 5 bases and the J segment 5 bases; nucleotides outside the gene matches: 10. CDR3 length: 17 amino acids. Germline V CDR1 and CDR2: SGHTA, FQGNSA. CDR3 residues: CASSLGTSGGPGETQYF. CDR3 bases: TGTGCCAGCAGCCTCGGGACTAGCGGGGGCCCGGGGGAGACCCAGTACTTC. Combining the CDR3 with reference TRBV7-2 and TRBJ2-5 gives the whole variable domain GAGVSQSPSNKVTEKGKDVELRCDPISGHTALYWYRQSLGQGLEFLIYFQGNSAPDKSGLPSDRFSAERTGGSVSTLTIQRTQQEDSAVYLCASSLGTSGGPGETQYFGPGTRLLVL.

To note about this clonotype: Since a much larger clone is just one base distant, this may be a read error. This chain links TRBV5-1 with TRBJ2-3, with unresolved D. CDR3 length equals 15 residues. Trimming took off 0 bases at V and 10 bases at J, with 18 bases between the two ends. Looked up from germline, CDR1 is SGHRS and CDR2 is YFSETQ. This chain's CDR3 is CASSLAGQPSDAQYF. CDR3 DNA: TGCGCCAGCAGCTTGGCCGGTCAACCCTCCGATGCGCAGTATTTT.

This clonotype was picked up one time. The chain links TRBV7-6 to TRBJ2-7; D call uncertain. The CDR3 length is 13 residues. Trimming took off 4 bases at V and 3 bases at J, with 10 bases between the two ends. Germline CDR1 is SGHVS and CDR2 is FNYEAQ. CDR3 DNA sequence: TGTGCCAGCAGCTCAGTCGGCCGCTACGAGCAGTACTTC. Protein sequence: CASSSVGRYEQYF.

In DNA form, the CDR3 reads TGTGCCAGCAGCCAAGATGGGGAGCGAGGCTACACCTTC. Its protein is CASSQDGERGYTF. The gene calls are TRBV3-1 and TRBJ1-2; unclear D gene. This CDR3 spans 13 amino acids. V shed 0 bases and J shed 8 bases, with 10 bases lying between them. The V gene's germline CDR1 is LGHDT and CDR2 YNNKEL (reference sequence). The whole variable domain, filled in from reference TRBV3-1 and TRBJ1-2, reads DTAVSQTPKYLVTQMGNDKSIKCEQNLGHDTMYWYKQDSKKFLKIMFSYNNKELIINETVPNRFSPKSPDKAHLNLHINSLELGDSAVYFCASSQDGERGYTFGSGTRLTVV.

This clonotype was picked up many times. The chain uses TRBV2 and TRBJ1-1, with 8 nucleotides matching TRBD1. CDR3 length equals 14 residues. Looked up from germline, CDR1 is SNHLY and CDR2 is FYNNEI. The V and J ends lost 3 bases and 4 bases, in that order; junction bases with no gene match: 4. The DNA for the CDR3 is TGTGCCAGCAGTGAGCAGGGGGCTGTCACTGAAGCTTTCTTT. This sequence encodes CASSEQGAVTEAFF.

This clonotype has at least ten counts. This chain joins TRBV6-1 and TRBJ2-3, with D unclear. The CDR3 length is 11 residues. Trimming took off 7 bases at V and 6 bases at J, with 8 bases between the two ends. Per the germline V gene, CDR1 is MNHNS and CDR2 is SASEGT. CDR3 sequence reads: CASNIVDTQYF. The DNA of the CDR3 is TGTGCCAGCAACATTGTGGATACGCAGTATTTT.

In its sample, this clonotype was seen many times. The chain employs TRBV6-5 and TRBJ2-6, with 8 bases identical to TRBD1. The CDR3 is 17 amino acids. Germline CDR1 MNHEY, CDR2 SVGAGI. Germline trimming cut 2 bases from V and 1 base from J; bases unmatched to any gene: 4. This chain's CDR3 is CASSYRQGASGANVLTF. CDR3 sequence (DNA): TGTGCCAGCAGTTACCGCCAGGGGGCGTCTGGGGCCAACGTCCTGACTTTC.

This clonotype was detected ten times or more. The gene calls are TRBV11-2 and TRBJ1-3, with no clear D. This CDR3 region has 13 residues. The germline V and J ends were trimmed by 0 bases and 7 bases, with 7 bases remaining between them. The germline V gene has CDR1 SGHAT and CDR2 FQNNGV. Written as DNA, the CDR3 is TGTGCCAGCAGCTTAGAGGCCGCTAACACCATATATTTT. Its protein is CASSLEAANTIYF.

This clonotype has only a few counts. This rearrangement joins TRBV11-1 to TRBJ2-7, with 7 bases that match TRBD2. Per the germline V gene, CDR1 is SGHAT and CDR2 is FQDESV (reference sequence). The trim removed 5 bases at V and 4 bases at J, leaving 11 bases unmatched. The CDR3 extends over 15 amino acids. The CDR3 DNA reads TGTGCCAGCAGCCTAGAAAACGGGGGGTTGTACGAGCAGTACTTC. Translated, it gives CASSLENGGLYEQYF.

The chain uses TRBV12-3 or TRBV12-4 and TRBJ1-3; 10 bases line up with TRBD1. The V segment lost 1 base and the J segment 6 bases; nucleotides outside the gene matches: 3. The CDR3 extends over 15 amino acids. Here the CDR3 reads CASSLVGTGENTIYF. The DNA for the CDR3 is TGTGCCAGCAGTTTAGTCGGGACAGGGGAAAACACCATATATTTT.

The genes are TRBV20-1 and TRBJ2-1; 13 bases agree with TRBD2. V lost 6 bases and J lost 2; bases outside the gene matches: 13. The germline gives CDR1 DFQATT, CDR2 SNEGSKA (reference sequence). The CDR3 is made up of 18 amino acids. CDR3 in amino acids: CSAPPPGTSGAAYNEQFF. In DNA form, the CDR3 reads TGCAGTGCCCCGCCCCCTGGGACTAGCGGGGCGGCCTACAATGAGCAGTTCTTC.

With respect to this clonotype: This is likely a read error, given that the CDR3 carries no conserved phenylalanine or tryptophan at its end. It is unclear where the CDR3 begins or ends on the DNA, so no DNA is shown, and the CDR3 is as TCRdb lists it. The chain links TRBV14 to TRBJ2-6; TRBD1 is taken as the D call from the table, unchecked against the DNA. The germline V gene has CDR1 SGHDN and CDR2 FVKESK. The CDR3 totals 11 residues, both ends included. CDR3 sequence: CASSVGFAGVT.

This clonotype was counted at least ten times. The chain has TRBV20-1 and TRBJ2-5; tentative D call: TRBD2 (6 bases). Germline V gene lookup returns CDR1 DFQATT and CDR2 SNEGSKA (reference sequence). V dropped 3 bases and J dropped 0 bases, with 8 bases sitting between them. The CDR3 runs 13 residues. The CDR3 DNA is TGCAGTGCTAGGGGGACTTACCAAGAGACCCAGTACTTC. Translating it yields CSARGTYQETQYF.

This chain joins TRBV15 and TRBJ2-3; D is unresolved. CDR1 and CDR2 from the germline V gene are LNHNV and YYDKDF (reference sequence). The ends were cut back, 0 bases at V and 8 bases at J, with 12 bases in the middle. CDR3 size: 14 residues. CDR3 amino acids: CATSRDRARTTQYF. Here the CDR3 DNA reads TGTGCCACCAGCAGAGACCGGGCGAGAACTACGCAGTATTTT.

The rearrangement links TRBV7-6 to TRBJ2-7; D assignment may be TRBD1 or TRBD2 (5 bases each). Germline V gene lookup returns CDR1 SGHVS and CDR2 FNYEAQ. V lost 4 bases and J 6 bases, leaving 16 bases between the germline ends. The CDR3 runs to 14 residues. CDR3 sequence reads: CASSSGTGYSEQYF. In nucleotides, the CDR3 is TGTGCCAGCAGCTCCGGGACCGGTTACTCCGAGCAGTACTTC.

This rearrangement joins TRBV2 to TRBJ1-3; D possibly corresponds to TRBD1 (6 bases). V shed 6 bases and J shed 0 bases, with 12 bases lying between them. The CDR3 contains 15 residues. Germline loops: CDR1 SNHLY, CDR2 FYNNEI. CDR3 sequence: CASSRDRSSGNTIYF. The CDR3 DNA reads TGTGCCAGCAGCCGAGACAGGAGCTCTGGAAACACCATATATTTT.

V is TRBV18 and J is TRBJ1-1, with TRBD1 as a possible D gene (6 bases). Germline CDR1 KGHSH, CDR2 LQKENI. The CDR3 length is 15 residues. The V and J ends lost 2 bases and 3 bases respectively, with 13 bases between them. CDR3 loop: CASSPNGGRDTEAFF. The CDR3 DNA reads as TGTGCCAGCTCACCAAACGGGGGGCGAGACACTGAAGCTTTCTTT.

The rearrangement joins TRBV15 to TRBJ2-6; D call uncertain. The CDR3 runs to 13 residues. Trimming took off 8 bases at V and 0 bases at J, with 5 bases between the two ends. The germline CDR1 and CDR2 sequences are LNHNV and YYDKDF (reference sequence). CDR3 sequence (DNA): TGTGCCACCGAAATCTCTGGGGCCAACGTCCTGACTTTC. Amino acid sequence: CATEISGANVLTF.

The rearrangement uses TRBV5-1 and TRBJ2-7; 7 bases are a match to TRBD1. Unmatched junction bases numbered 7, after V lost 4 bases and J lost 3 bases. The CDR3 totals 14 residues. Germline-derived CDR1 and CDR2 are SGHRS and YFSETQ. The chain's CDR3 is CASSPGDSIYEQYF. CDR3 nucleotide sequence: TGCGCCAGCAGCCCTGGGGACAGCATCTACGAGCAGTACTTC.

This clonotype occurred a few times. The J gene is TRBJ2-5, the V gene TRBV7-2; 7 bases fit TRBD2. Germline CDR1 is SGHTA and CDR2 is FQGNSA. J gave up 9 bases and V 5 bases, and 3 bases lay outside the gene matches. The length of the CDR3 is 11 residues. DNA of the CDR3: TGTGCCAGCAGCCCTGGGGGGGCCCAGTACTTC. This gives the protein CASSPGGAQYF.

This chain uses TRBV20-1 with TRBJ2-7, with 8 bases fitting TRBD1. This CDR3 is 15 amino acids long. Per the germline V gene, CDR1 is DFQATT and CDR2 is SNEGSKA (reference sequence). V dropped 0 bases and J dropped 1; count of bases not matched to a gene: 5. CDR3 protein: CSARDSRDRSYEQYF. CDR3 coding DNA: TGCAGTGCTAGAGATTCCCGGGACAGGTCCTACGAGCAGTACTTC.